A selection of T cell receptor beta chains follows, all from one sample in a study of cytomegalovirus exposure and HLA in healthy donors. Clones were read by immunoSEQ multiplex PCR, and TCRdb kept only the in-frame ones, dropping some. The sample yields 200,000 to 250,000 clones, 65% to 85% seen once. Material: PBMCs. All receptors derive from a boy aged 2-15 years in good health and CMV-seronegative. CDR3s include the opening cysteine and the closing phenylalanine or tryptophan. Fields, in order: CDR3 protein, CDR3 DNA, clone size, D gene, CDR3 length, V gene, J gene. The D gene is left open where the match is weak. The size of a clone is reported for some rows only, either as once, few or many, or as a class for expanded clones.

CSVEGGYGYTF	TGCAGCGTTGAGGGGGGCTATGGCTACACCTTC	NA	NA	11	TRBV29-1	TRBJ1-2
CASSLGQGAVQPQHF	TGTGCCAGCAGCCTAGGACAGGGGGCAGTTCAGCCCCAGCATTTT	NA	TRBD1	15	TRBV13	TRBJ1-5
CASSWRDSYNEQFF	TGTGCCAGCAGTTGGAGGGATTCATACAATGAGCAGTTCTTC	NA	NA	14	TRBV6-5	TRBJ2-1
CASSSDSGSYNSPLHF	TGTGCCAGCAGCTCGGACTCGGGCTCCTATAATTCACCCCTCCACTTT	NA	NA	16	TRBV5-6	TRBJ1-6
CASRLAGVNEQYF	TGTGCCAGTAGGCTAGCGGGAGTAAACGAGCAGTACTTC	once	TRBD2	13	TRBV19	TRBJ2-7
CASSQMLALTGGELFF	TGTGCCAGCAGTCAAATGCTAGCGTTAACTGGGGGGGAGCTGTTTTTT	NA	NA	16	TRBV7-2	TRBJ2-2
CASSLVQGLSGANVLTF	TGCGCCAGCAGCTTGGTTCAGGGTCTCTCTGGGGCCAACGTCCTGACTTTC	NA	NA	17	TRBV5-1	TRBJ2-6
CASSETRGVAGATYEQYF	TGTGCCAGCAGCGAGACGCGGGGAGTAGCGGGGGCGACCTACGAGCAGTACTTC	NA	TRBD2	18	TRBV7-9	TRBJ2-7
CASIPTGGATEAFF	TGTGCCAGCATCCCGACAGGGGGTGCCACTGAAGCTTTCTTT	NA	TRBD1	14	TRBV6-5	TRBJ1-1
CASSEWTGGKITLF	TGTGCCAGCAGTGAATGGACAGGGGGAAAGATTACTCTCTTC	NA	TRBD1	14	TRBV6-1	TRBJ1-2
CASSPTGSWNTEAFF	TGTGCCAGCAGTCCGACAGGGTCGTGGAACACTGAAGCTTTCTTT	NA	TRBD1	15	TRBV7-9	TRBJ1-1
CASSSRVCYEQYF	TGTGCCAGCAGCAGTCGGGTTTGTTACGAGCAGTACTTC	NA	NA	13	TRBV21-1	TRBJ2-7
CASSPGQGRYTEAFF	TGCGCCAGCAGTCCTGGACAGGGACGCTACACTGAAGCTTTCTTT	NA	TRBD1	15	TRBV5-1	TRBJ1-1
CASSQEAAGVATNEKLFF	TGCGCCAGCAGCCAAGAGGCGGCGGGGGTGGCAACTAATGAAAAACTGTTTTTT	few	NA	18	TRBV4-1	TRBJ1-4
CASSLGQGAMNTEAFF	TGCGCCAGCAGCCTAGGACAGGGGGCGATGAACACTGAAGCTTTCTTT	NA	TRBD1	16	TRBV5-1	TRBJ1-1
CSVGGSAGATDTQYF	TGCAGCGTTGGGGGCAGTGCGGGGGCCACAGATACGCAGTATTTT	once	NA	15	TRBV29-1	TRBJ2-3
CASSVDRGTEAFF	TGTGCCAGCAGCGTAGACAGGGGCACTGAAGCTTTCTTT	few	TRBD1	13	TRBV9	TRBJ1-1
CASSQDWGQAYEQYF	TGTGCCAGCAGCCAAGACTGGGGCCAAGCCTACGAGCAGTACTTC	NA	NA	15	TRBV4-2	TRBJ2-7
CAWSGQGGNTEAFF	TGTGCCTGGAGTGGACAGGGGGGGAACACTGAAGCTTTCTTT	NA	TRBD1	14	TRBV30	TRBJ1-1
CASGQPIGQGGETQYF	TGTGCTAGTGGTCAACCAATTGGACAGGGCGGTGAGACCCAGTACTTC	few	TRBD1	16	TRBV12-5	TRBJ2-5
CASRSPRGPYEQYF	TGTGCCAGCAGATCCCCGAGGGGGCCCTACGAGCAGTACTTC	NA	TRBD1	14	TRBV6-5	TRBJ2-7
CASRRTSGKTDTQYF	TGTGCCAGCAGGAGGACTAGCGGGAAGACAGATACGCAGTATTTT	NA	TRBD2	15	TRBV2	TRBJ2-3
CASSLTKTGPEQFF	TGTGCCAGCAGCCTAACCAAGACAGGACCAGAGCAGTTCTTC	NA	NA	14	TRBV27	TRBJ2-1
CASTASGGDLSYEQYF	TGTGCCAGCACCGCCTCAGGCGGGGACCTCTCCTACGAGCAGTACTTC	NA	NA	16	TRBV27	TRBJ2-7
CASSLGYGAERAYGYTF	TGTGCCAGCAGCTTAGGTTATGGGGCAGAGCGGGCCTATGGCTACACCTTC	NA	NA	17	TRBV7-9	TRBJ1-2
CASSPWDFTYNEQFF	TGTGCCAGCTCACCTTGGGACTTCACTTACAATGAGCAGTTCTTC	NA	NA	15	TRBV18	TRBJ2-1
CASSLRGGGSYEQYF	TGTGCCAGCAGTCTCAGGGGCGGCGGCTCCTACGAGCAGTACTTC	NA	NA	15	TRBV27	TRBJ2-7
CASSVAGTTGELFF	TGTGCCAGCAGTGTCGCGGGAACCACCGGGGAGCTGTTTTTT	NA	NA	14	TRBV11-3	TRBJ2-2
CASSFNLAGGGEQYF	TGTGCCAGCAGCTTCAATCTAGCGGGAGGCGGTGAGCAGTACTTC	once	TRBD2	15	TRBV11-2	TRBJ2-7
CASSQDNRASGSYEQYF	TGCGCCAGCAGCCAAGATAATAGGGCTAGCGGATCCTACGAGCAGTACTTC	NA	TRBD2	17	TRBV4-1	TRBJ2-7
CSATDRGTEAFF	TGCAGCGCCACTGACAGAGGCACTGAAGCTTTCTTT	few	NA	12	TRBV29-1	TRBJ1-1
CASSYSNLRENTEAFF	TGTGCCAGCAGTTACTCGAACCTCAGGGAGAACACTGAAGCTTTCTTT	NA	NA	16	TRBV6-5	TRBJ1-1
CASSLRGSGNTIYF	TGTGCCAGCTCGCTGCGGGGCTCTGGAAACACCATATATTTT	NA	NA	14	TRBV27	TRBJ1-3
CASRPGQGAQPQHF	TGTGCCAGCAGACCAGGACAGGGGGCTCAGCCCCAGCATTTT	NA	TRBD1	14	TRBV28	TRBJ1-5
CASSQVPPSGLYGYTF	TGCGCCAGCAGCCAAGTCCCTCCATCAGGACTCTATGGCTACACCTTC	NA	NA	16	TRBV4-1	TRBJ1-2
CSVEGDRVTWQETQYF	TGCAGCGTTGAAGGGGACAGGGTGACATGGCAAGAGACCCAGTACTTC	NA	TRBD1	16	TRBV29-1	TRBJ2-5
CATSGGQGTYEQYF	TGTGCCACCAGCGGAGGACAGGGAACCTACGAGCAGTACTTC	NA	TRBD1	14	TRBV15	TRBJ2-7
CASSIGAGNTIYF	TGTGCCAGTAGTATCGGGGCTGGAAACACCATATATTTT	NA	NA	13	TRBV19	TRBJ1-3
CASSVAQAGALAGELFF	TGTGCCAGCAGCGTAGCTCAAGCGGGAGCCCTAGCCGGGGAGCTGTTTTTT	NA	TRBD2	17	TRBV9	TRBJ2-2
CASSPYGGMYGYTF	TGTGCCAGCAGCCCTTACGGGGGGATGTATGGCTACACCTTC	once	NA	14	TRBV5-4	TRBJ1-2
CASSLSLRTQYF	TGTGCCAGCAGCTTGTCACTCCGGACCCAGTACTTC	NA	NA	12	TRBV5-6	TRBJ2-5
CASSLQAPVTEAFF	TGTGCCAGCAGCTTACAGGCGCCCGTCACTGAAGCTTTCTTT	NA	NA	14	TRBV11-1	TRBJ1-1
CASSAGGLAKNIQYF	TGTGCCAGCAGTGCCGGGGGGTTAGCCAAAAACATTCAGTACTTC	NA	TRBD2	15	TRBV27	TRBJ2-4
CAWSPDSSKQYF	TGTGCCTGGAGTCCGGACAGCAGCAAGCAGTACTTC	NA	NA	12	TRBV30	TRBJ2-7
CASSYSGLANTGELFF	TGTGCCAGCAGTTACTCGGGACTAGCAAACACCGGGGAGCTGTTTTTT	NA	TRBD2	16	TRBV6-5	TRBJ2-2
CASSSPDRGASYEQYF	TGTGCCAGCAGCTCGCCTGACAGGGGAGCGTCCTACGAGCAGTACTTC	once	TRBD1	16	TRBV6-6	TRBJ2-7
CASSYYGGGYGYTF	TGTGCCAGCAGTTATTACGGGGGTGGCTATGGCTACACCTTC	NA	NA	14	TRBV6-5	TRBJ1-2
CASSVEGHYENEQFF	TGTGCCAGCAGCGTCGAGGGACATTATGAAAATGAGCAGTTCTTC	NA	NA	15	TRBV5-6	TRBJ2-1
CASSYAGVDTEAFF	TGTGCCAGCAGTTACGCAGGGGTGGATACTGAAGCTTTCTTT	few	NA	14	TRBV6-6	TRBJ1-1
CASSQPRAGGANVLTF	TGCGCCAGCAGCCAGCCTAGGGCAGGGGGTGCCAACGTCCTGACTTTC	NA	TRBD1	16	TRBV4-1	TRBJ2-6
CASSSGQTRWGEQYF	TGTGCCAGCAGCTCGGGACAGACTCGGTGGGGCGAGCAGTACTTC	NA	TRBD1	15	TRBV5-4	TRBJ2-7
CASSPGTGDLNQPQHF	TGTGCCAGCAGCCCCGGGACAGGGGACCTCAATCAGCCCCAGCATTTT	NA	TRBD1	16	TRBV7-9	TRBJ1-5
CASSFADRPEGDYNEQFF	TGTGCCAGCAGCTTCGCTGACAGACCAGAGGGGGATTACAATGAGCAGTTCTTC	NA	NA	18	TRBV7-9	TRBJ2-1